These 2 T cell receptor beta chains were all obtained from the same sample, sequenced in a study of cytomegalovirus exposure and HLA in healthy donors. PCR primers comprised 60 Vbeta and 13 Jbeta primers. TCRdb's table, derived via immunoSEQ multiplex PCR, lists solely in-frame clones and lacks some. The sample has tens of thousands of clones, 65% to 80% seen once. Sequenced: PBMCs. The receptors derive from a man aged 25-45 years in good health and CMV-seronegative.

The chain carries TRBV19 and TRBJ1-6, with 7 bases fitting TRBD1. Germline-derived CDR1 and CDR2 are LNHDA and SQIVND (reference sequence). CDR3 length equals 12 residues. V was pared by 4 bases and J by 14 bases, with 5 bases of the junction left unmatched. As DNA, the CDR3 is TGTGCCAGTAGTACAGGGGGGATCACCCTCCACTTT. This translates into CASSTGGITLHF.

The genes are TRBV9 and TRBJ1-3; 10 nucleotides match TRBD1. CDR3 length: 16 amino acids. V lost 0 bases to trimming and J lost 3 bases; unmatched junction nucleotides: 3. Germline-derived CDR1 and CDR2 are SGDLS and YYNGEE. The CDR3 DNA reads TGTGCCAGCAGCGTAGCGACAGGGGGCAATGGAAACACCATATATTTT. As protein: CASSVATGGNGNTIYF.